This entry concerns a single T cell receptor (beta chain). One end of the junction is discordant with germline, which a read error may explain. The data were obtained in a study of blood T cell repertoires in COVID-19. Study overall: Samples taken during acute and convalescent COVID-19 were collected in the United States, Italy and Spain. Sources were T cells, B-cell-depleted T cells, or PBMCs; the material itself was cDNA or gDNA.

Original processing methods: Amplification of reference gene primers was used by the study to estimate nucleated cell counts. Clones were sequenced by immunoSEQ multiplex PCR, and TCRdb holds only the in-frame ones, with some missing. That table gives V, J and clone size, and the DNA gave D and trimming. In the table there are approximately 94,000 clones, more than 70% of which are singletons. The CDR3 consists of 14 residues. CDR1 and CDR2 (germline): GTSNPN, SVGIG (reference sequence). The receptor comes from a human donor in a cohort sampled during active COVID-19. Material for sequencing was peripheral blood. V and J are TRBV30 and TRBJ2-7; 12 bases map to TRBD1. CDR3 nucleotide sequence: TGTGCCTGGCAGGGGACAGGGGGCTCCCACGAGCAGTACTTC. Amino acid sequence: CAWQGTGGSHEQYF.